This record concerns one TCR beta chain sequence. An end of the junction differs from the germline gene, which may be a read error. This record comes from a study of T-cell reconstitution after alpha-beta-depleted transplantation in children. This CDR3 spans 13 amino acids. Unique molecular identifiers were incorporated when the TCRbeta library was constructed. TCRdb re-derived calls from the PCR reads in MiXCR, one entry per CDR3 protein. Of a few hundred thousand distinct CDR3 sequences listed, around 27% are singletons. J is TRBJ2-3 and V is TRBV12-3 or TRBV12-4; a possible D gene is TRBD2 (5 bases). Sequencing used PBMCs, obtained before TCRalphabeta/CD19-depleted stem cell transplant. This sequence was found in a boy under three years old with Wiskott-Aldrich syndrome, due to receive a stem cell transplant. The CDR3 sequence: CGSSGLLTDTQYF. The CDR3 DNA follows: TGTGGCAGCAGTGGACTCCTTACAGATACGCAGTATTTT.